These T cell receptor beta chains were read from a single sample in a study of blood T cell repertoires in COVID-19. Profiling relied on immunoSEQ multiplex PCR, and the TCRdb table lists in-frame clones only, not all of them. The repertoire holds roughly 100,000 clones, with 85% as singletons. Sample: peripheral blood. Receptor source: a middle-aged man with acute or convalescent COVID-19. Each CDR3 is given with its conserved first and last residue. The D gene is left open where the match is weak. Only part of the rows carry a size: once, few, many, or a class if the clone is expanded.

CDR3aa: CASSPPSTRDESQYF; CDR3nt: TGTGCCAGCTCACCACCTTCGACTCGGGATGAGTCGCAGTATTTT; abundance: once; d_gene: .; j_gene: TRBJ2-3; v_gene: TRBV18
CDR3aa: CASSSSGTSGYNEQFF; CDR3nt: TGTGCCAGCAGCTCCTCCGGGACTAGCGGTTACAATGAGCAGTTCTTC; abundance: once; d_gene: TRBD2; j_gene: TRBJ2-1; v_gene: TRBV11-2
CDR3aa: CASSQRGLAEKLFF; CDR3nt: TGTGCCAGTAGTCAACGGGGGTTGGCTGAAAAACTGTTTTTT; abundance: .; d_gene: .; j_gene: TRBJ1-4; v_gene: TRBV19
CDR3aa: CASSLSQAVAYEQYF; CDR3nt: TGCGCCAGCAGCTTATCCCAAGCGGTAGCCTACGAGCAGTACTTC; abundance: .; d_gene: .; j_gene: TRBJ2-7; v_gene: TRBV5-1
CDR3aa: CASSEQIYNSPLHF; CDR3nt: TGTGCCAGCAGTGAACAGATCTATAATTCACCCCTCCACTTT; abundance: few; d_gene: .; j_gene: TRBJ1-6; v_gene: TRBV27
CDR3aa: CASVAQGAEAFF; CDR3nt: TGTGCCAGCGTCGCACAGGGGGCTGAAGCTTTCTTT; abundance: .; d_gene: TRBD1; j_gene: TRBJ1-1; v_gene: TRBV7-9
CDR3aa: CASSLAAGPGANVLTF; CDR3nt: TGTGCTAGCAGCTTAGCAGCAGGGCCTGGGGCCAACGTCCTGACTTTC; abundance: .; d_gene: .; j_gene: TRBJ2-6; v_gene: TRBV7-7
CDR3aa: CASSEGTRYNSPLHF; CDR3nt: TGTGCCAGCAGTGAGGGGACAAGGTATAATTCACCCCTCCACTTT; abundance: few; d_gene: .; j_gene: TRBJ1-6; v_gene: TRBV6-1
CDR3aa: CASLEGDRGLGETQYF; CDR3nt: TGTGCCAGCCTCGAGGGGGACAGGGGGCTCGGAGAGACCCAGTACTTC; abundance: .; d_gene: TRBD1; j_gene: TRBJ2-5; v_gene: TRBV6-6
CDR3aa: CASSFGQGAADYEQYF; CDR3nt: TGTGCCAGCAGCTTTGGACAGGGGGCTGCAGATTACGAGCAGTACTTC; abundance: .; d_gene: TRBD1; j_gene: TRBJ2-7; v_gene: TRBV7-6
CDR3aa: CASREDRRELYEQYF; CDR3nt: TGTGCCAGCAGGGAGGACAGGCGGGAACTATACGAGCAGTACTTC; abundance: .; d_gene: .; j_gene: TRBJ2-7; v_gene: TRBV6-6
CDR3aa: CARPRDYFQETQYF; CDR3nt: TGTGCCAGGCCCCGGGACTATTTCCAAGAGACCCAGTACTTC; abundance: .; d_gene: TRBD2; j_gene: TRBJ2-5; v_gene: TRBV27
CDR3aa: CASSLGPGGETQYF; CDR3nt: TGTGCCAGCAGCCTGGGCCCGGGAGGAGAGACCCAGTACTTC; abundance: .; d_gene: TRBD2; j_gene: TRBJ2-5; v_gene: TRBV7-3
CDR3aa: CASSPSGGAGYGYTF; CDR3nt: TGTGCCAGCAGCCCCTCAGGGGGCGCAGGGTATGGCTACACCTTC; abundance: .; d_gene: TRBD1; j_gene: TRBJ1-2; v_gene: TRBV7-2
CDR3aa: CASSLHPWTGAHEQYF; CDR3nt: TGTGCCAGCAGTTTACATCCTTGGACAGGGGCCCACGAGCAGTACTTC; abundance: .; d_gene: TRBD1; j_gene: TRBJ2-7; v_gene: TRBV27
CDR3aa: CASSRGGPNYGYTF; CDR3nt: TGTGCCAGTAGCCGCGGGGGCCCGAACTATGGCTACACCTTC; abundance: .; d_gene: .; j_gene: TRBJ1-2; v_gene: TRBV19
CDR3aa: CATREQGNGYTF; CDR3nt: TGTGCCACCAGAGAACAGGGGAATGGCTACACCTTC; abundance: .; d_gene: TRBD1; j_gene: TRBJ1-2; v_gene: TRBV24-1
CDR3aa: CASSPDSGSYSNQPQHF; CDR3nt: TGTGCCAGCTCACCTGACAGTGGGTCGTATAGCAATCAGCCCCAGCATTTT; abundance: .; d_gene: .; j_gene: TRBJ1-5; v_gene: TRBV18
CDR3aa: CSVNKGQGNEQYF; CDR3nt: TGCAGCGTCAATAAAGGACAGGGGAACGAGCAGTACTTC; abundance: .; d_gene: TRBD1; j_gene: TRBJ2-7; v_gene: TRBV29-1
CDR3aa: CASSQAPGYSNYEQYF; CDR3nt: TGCGCCAGCAGCCAAGCCCCGGGGTACAGCAACTACGAGCAGTACTTC; abundance: .; d_gene: .; j_gene: TRBJ2-7; v_gene: TRBV4-1
CDR3aa: CASSQTETTRPDTQYF; CDR3nt: TGTGCCAGCAGCCAAACGGAGACTACCCGGCCAGATACGCAGTATTTT; abundance: .; d_gene: .; j_gene: TRBJ2-3; v_gene: TRBV4-2
CDR3aa: CASNPDRGLYYGYTF; CDR3nt: TGTGCCAGTAACCCCGACAGGGGCCTATACTATGGCTACACCTTC; abundance: .; d_gene: TRBD1; j_gene: TRBJ1-2; v_gene: TRBV19
CDR3aa: CASSGRQGVDTEAFF; CDR3nt: TGTGCCAGCAGCGGGAGACAGGGGGTTGACACTGAAGCTTTCTTT; abundance: .; d_gene: TRBD1; j_gene: TRBJ1-1; v_gene: TRBV7-9
CDR3aa: CAIRGLDGLETEAFF; CDR3nt: TGTGCCATCAGGGGGCTAGACGGGTTGGAGACTGAAGCTTTCTTT; abundance: .; d_gene: .; j_gene: TRBJ1-1; v_gene: TRBV10-3
CDR3aa: CASSRTPSLSAGELFF; CDR3nt: TGTGCCAGTAGTAGGACTCCCTCATTAAGTGCCGGGGAGCTGTTTTTT; abundance: once; d_gene: .; j_gene: TRBJ2-2; v_gene: TRBV19
CDR3aa: CASSQVFSSTDTQYF; CDR3nt: TGTGCCAGCAGCCAAGTTTTTTCTAGCACAGATACGCAGTATTTT; abundance: .; d_gene: .; j_gene: TRBJ2-3; v_gene: TRBV3-1/TRBV3-2
CDR3aa: CATSPGTGPTYEQYF; CDR3nt: TGTGCCACCAGCCCCGGGACTGGACCTACCTACGAGCAGTACTTC; abundance: .; d_gene: .; j_gene: TRBJ2-7; v_gene: TRBV24-1
CDR3aa: CASSLTQRGMWDTQYF; CDR3nt: TGCGCCAGCAGCTTGACCCAGCGGGGGATGTGGGATACGCAGTATTTT; abundance: .; d_gene: TRBD2; j_gene: TRBJ2-3; v_gene: TRBV5-1